A single TCR beta chain is shown here with its context. Its antigen is not known. This sample is drawn from a study of OX40 agonist ivuxolimab in advanced cancers. Study-level points and caveats: The study observed clonal expansion of CD4+ and CD8+ blood T cells by week 6 at 0.1 to 3.0 mg/kg.

The germline V gene has CDR1 SGDLS and CDR2 YYNGEE. Trimming removed 1 base at V and 6 bases at J, with 10 bases between. The CDR3 totals 13 residues. Some clones are missing from TCRdb's copy, which holds only in-frame ones; the method was immunoSEQ multiplex PCR. Found here are more than 50,000 clones, 75% to 90% of them singletons; the top ten hold about 13%. The receptor's source is an adult with an advanced solid tumor such as melanoma, head and neck, liver or kidney cancer. The source material was CD4+ or CD8+ T cells sorted from blood, sampled in a trial of the OX40 agonist ivuxolimab. The chain combines TRBV9 with TRBJ1-1; tentative D call: TRBD1 (6 bases). The chain's CDR3 is CASSVSGAPEAFF. CDR3 DNA sequence: TGTGCCAGCAGCGTATCAGGGGCCCCTGAAGCTTTCTTT.